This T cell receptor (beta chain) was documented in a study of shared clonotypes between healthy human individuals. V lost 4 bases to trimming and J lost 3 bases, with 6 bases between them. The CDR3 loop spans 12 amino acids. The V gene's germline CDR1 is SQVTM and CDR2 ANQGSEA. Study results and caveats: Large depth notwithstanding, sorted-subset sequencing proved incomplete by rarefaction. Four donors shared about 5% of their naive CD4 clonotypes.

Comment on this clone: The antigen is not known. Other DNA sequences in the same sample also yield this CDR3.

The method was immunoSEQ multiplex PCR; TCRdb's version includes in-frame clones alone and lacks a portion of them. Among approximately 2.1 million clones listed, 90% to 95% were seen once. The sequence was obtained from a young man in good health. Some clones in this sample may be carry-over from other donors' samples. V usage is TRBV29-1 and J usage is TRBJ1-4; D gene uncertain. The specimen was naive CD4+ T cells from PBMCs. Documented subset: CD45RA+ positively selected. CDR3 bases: TGCAGCGTTGGAGGCCCTAATGAAAAACTGTTTTTT. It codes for CSVGGPNEKLFF.